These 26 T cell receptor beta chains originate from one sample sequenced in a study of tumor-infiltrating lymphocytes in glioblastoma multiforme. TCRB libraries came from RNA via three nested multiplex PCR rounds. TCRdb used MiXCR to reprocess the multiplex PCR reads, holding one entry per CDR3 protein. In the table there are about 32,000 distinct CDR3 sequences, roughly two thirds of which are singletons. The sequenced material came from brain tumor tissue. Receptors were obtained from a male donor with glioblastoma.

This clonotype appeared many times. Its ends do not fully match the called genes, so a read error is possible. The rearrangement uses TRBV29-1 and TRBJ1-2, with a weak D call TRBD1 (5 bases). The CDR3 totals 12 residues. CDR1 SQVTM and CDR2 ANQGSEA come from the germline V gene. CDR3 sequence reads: CSVDNPNYGHTF. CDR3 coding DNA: TGCAGCGTGGACAATCCTAACTATGGCCACACCTTC.

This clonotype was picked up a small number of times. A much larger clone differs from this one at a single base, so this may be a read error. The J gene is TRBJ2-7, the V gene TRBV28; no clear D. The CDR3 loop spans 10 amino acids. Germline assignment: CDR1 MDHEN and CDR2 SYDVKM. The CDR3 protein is CTSSQVEQYF. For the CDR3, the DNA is TGTACCAGCAGCCAGGTCGAGCAGTACTTC.

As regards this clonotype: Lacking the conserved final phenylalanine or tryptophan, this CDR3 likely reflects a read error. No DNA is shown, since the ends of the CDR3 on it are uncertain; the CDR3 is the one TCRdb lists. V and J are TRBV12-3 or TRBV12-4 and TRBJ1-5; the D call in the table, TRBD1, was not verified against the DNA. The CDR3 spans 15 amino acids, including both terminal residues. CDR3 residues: CASSPGTGLNQPQHL.

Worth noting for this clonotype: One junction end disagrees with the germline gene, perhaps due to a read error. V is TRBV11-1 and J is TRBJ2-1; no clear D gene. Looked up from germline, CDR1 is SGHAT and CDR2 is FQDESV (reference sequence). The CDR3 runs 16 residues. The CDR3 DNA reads TGTGCCGGCAGCACAAGTACGAGGAACTCCTACAATGAGCAGTTCTTC. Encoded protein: CAGSTSTRNSYNEQFF.

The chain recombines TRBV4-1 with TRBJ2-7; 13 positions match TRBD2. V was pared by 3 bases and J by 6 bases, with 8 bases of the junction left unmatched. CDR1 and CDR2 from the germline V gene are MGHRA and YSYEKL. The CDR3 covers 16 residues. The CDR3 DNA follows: TGCGCCAGCAGCCAGAACCTTGGACTAGCGGGAGTCGAGCAGTACTTC. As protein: CASSQNLGLAGVEQYF.

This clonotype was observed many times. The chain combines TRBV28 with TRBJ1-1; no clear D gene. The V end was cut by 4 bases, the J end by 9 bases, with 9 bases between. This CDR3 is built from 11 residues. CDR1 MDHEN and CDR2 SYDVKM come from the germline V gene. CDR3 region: CASSWVSQAFF. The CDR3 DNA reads TGTGCCAGCAGTTGGGTGTCCCAAGCTTTCTTT.

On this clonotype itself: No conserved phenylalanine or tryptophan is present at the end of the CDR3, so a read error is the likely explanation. The CDR3 DNA follows: TGTGCCAGCAGATCAGGTGGTGGTTCTTACGAGCAGTACCTC. Its translation is CASRSGGGSYEQYL. The chain couples TRBV28 to TRBJ2-7; D is undetermined. Trimming pared 6 bases from V and 4 bases from J, leaving 16 bases between. Germline assignment: CDR1 MDHEN and CDR2 SYDVKM. The CDR3 runs to 14 residues.

The DNA for the CDR3 is TGCAGTGCCGGCCAGGGGGCCGAGCAGTACTTC. Translating gives CSAGQGAEQYF. The chain joins TRBV20-1 to TRBJ2-7; 8 nucleotides match TRBD1. Germline V CDR1 and CDR2: DFQATT, SNEGSKA (reference sequence). With 6 bases clipped from V and 6 bases from J, the junction kept 4 bases outside the gene matches. There are 11 residues in the CDR3.

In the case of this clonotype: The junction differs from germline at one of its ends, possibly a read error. In DNA, the CDR3 is TGCGCCAGCAGGCCAGGAGGGTATTCAGATGCGCAGTATTTT. Its protein is CASRPGGYSDAQYF. The V and J genes are TRBV5-1 and TRBJ2-3; D possibly corresponds to TRBD2 (6 bases). The CDR3 has 14 residues. Germline V gene sequence: CDR1 SGHRS, CDR2 YFSETQ.

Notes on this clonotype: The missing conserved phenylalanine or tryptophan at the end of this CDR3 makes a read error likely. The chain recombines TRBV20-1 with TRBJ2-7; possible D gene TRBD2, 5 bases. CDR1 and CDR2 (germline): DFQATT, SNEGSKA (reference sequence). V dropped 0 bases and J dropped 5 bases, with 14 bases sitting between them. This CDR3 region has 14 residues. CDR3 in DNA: TGCAGTGCTAGAGATCTTCAGAGGGTCGACGAGCAGTACATC. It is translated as CSARDLQRVDEQYI.

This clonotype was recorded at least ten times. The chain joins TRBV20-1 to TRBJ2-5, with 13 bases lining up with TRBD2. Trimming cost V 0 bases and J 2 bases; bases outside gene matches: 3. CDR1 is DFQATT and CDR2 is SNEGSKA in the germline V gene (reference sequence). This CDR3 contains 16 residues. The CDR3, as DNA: TGCAGTGCTAGAGACAAACTAGCGGGAGGGCAAGAGACCCAGTACTTC. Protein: CSARDKLAGGQETQYF.

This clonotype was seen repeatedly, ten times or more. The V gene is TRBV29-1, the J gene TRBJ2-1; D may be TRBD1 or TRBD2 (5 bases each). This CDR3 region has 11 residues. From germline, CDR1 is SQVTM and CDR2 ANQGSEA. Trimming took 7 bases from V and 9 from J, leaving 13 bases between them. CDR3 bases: TGCAGCGCACAGGAGAGCGGTGAGCAGTTCTTC. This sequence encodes CSAQESGEQFF.

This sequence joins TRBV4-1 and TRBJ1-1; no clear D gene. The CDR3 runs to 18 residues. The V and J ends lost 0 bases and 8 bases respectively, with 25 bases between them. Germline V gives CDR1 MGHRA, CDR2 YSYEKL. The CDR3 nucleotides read TGCGCCAGCAGCCAAGATACCTCCCCAGCCGGGCCAAAGACCGAAGCTTTCTTT. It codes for CASSQDTSPAGPKTEAFF.

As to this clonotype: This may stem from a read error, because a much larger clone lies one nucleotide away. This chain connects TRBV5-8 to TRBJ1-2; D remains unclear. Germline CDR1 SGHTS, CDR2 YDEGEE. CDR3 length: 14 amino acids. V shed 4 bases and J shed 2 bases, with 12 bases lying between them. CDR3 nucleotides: TGTGCCAGCAGCACTTCGGCAGAGAACTATGGCTACACCTTC. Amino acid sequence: CASSTSAENYGYTF.

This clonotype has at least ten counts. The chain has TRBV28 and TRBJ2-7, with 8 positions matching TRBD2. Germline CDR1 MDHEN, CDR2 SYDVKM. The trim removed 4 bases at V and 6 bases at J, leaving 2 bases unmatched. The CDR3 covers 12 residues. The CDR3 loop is CASSSLAGEQYF. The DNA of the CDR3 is TGTGCCAGCAGTTCCCTAGCGGGCGAGCAGTACTTC.

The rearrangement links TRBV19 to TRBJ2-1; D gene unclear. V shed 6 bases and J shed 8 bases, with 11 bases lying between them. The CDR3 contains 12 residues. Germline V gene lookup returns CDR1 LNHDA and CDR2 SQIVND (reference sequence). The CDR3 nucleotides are TGTGCCAGTAGGACCCTCCAGGATGAGCAGTTCTTC. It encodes CASRTLQDEQFF.

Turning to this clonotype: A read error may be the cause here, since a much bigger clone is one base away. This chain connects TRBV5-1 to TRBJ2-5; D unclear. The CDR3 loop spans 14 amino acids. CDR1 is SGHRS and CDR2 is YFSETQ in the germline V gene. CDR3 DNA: TGCGCCAGCAGCTTGGGAACTACCCAAGAGGCCCAGTACTTC. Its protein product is CASSLGTTQEAQYF. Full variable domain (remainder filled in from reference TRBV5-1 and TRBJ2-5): KAGVTQTPRYLIKTRGQQVTLSCSPISGHRSVSWYQQTPGQGLQFLFEYFSETQRNKGNFPGRFSGRQFSNSRSEMNVSTLELGDSALYLCASSLGTTQEAQYFGPGTRLLVL.

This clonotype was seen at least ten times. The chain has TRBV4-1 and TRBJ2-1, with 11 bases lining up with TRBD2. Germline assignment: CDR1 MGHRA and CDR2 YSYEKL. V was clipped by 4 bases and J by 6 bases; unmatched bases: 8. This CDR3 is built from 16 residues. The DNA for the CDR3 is TGCGCCAGCAGCCTTACCGGGACTAGCGGTGTCAATGAGCAGTTCTTC. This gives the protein CASSLTGTSGVNEQFF.

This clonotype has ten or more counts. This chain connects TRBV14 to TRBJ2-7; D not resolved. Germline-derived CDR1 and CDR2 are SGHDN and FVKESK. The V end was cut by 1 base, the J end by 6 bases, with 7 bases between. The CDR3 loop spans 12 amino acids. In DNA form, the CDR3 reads TGTGCCAGCAGCCAAGGTGGGTTCGAGCAGTACTTC. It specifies CASSQGGFEQYF.

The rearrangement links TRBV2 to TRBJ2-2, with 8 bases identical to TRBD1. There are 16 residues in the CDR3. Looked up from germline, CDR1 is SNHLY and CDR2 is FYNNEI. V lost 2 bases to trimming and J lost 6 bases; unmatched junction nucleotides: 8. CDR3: CASSERARGLSGELFF. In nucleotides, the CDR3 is TGTGCCAGCAGTGAACGGGCCAGGGGGCTTTCCGGGGAGCTGTTTTTT.

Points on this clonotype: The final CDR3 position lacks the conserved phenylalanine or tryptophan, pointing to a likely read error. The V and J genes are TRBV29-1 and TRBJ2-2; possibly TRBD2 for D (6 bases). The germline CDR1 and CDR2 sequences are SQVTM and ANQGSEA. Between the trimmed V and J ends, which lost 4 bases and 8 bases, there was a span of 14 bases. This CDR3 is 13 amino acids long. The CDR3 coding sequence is TGCAGCGTTGGATGGAGGGGCACAGGGGAGCTGTTTCTT. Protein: CSVGWRGTGELFL.

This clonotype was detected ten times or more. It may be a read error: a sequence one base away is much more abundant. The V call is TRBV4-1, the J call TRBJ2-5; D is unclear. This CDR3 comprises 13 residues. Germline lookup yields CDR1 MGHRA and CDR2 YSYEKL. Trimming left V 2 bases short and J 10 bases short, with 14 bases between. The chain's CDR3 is CASSQIHGLDQYF. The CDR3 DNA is TGCGCCAGCAGCCAAATACATGGTTTGGACCAGTACTTC.

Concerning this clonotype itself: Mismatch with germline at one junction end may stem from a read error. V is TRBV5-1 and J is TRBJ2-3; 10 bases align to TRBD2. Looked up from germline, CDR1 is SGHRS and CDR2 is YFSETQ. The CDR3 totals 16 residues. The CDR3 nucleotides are TGCGCCAGCAGCTTTCAGGGCCTAGCGGGAGTAGATATGCAGTATTTT. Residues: CASSFQGLAGVDMQYF.

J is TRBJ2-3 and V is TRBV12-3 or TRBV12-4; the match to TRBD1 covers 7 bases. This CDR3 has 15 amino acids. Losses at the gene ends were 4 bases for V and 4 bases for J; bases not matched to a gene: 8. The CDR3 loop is CASSSWQGDADTQYF. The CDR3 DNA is TGTGCCAGCAGTTCATGGCAGGGGGACGCAGATACGCAGTATTTT.

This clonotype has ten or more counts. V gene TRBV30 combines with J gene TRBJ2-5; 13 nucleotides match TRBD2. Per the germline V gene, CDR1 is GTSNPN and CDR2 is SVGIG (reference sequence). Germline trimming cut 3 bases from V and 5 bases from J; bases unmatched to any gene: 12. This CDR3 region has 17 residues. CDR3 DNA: TGTGCCTGGAGACGCTCAGGGGTGACTAGCGGGAGGGAGACCCAGTACTTC. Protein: CAWRRSGVTSGRETQYF.

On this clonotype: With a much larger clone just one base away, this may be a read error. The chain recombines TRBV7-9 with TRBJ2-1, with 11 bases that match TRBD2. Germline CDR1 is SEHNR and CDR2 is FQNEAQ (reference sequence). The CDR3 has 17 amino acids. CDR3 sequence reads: CDSSLPGLAEVYNEQFF. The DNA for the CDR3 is TGTGACAGCAGCCTACCGGGACTAGCGGAGGTCTACAATGAGCAGTTCTTC.